This record concerns one T cell receptor beta chain sequence. The specificity of this receptor is unknown. One base away there is no much larger clone; base qualities are not given. The roughly 42 donors, aged roughly 6 to 95 years, were systemically healthy Caucasian individuals from Russia. Each donor gave 9.5 to 10 milliliters of peripheral blood, drawn into EDTA-treated Vacutainer tubes. Ficoll-Paque density-gradient centrifugation was used to isolate PBMCs, with at least 7 million per sample. Trizol reagent was used to extract total RNA from the PBMCs, yielding at least 6 micrograms per sample. The percentages of naive CD45RAhigh/CD27high T cells were determined by flow cytometry on a PBMC aliquot from every donor. This sample stems from a study of blood T cells in healthy people across ages (dated by TCRdb to between 2014 and 2017). Study-wide context: Template switching captured roughly one uniquely barcoded TCR beta cDNA molecule per two T cells in model experiments. To track age-related changes in TCR beta repertoire diversity, the study relied on deep sequencing normalized with unique cDNA molecular identifiers. Donors were grouped into four age groups: young (average 16 years), middle-aged (around 39), aged (around 62) and long-lived (over 80). The study analyzed two additional independent replicas of 1 million unique cDNA reads from the same blood draw for two donors, one aged 18 to 29 and one aged 80 or older.

Library preparation employed 5' RACE. The run used an Illumina HiSeq 2500. A second roughly 7 to 11 cycle PCR used a sample-barcoded 5' primer and a J-beta primer mix. A unique molecular identifier was introduced onto each TCR beta cDNA molecule by a template-switch 5' adaptor carrying 12 random nucleotides. Each sample yielded at least 3 million CDR3-containing paired-end reads. The Mint cDNA synthesis kit, primed by a TRBC-specific oligonucleotide, was used to synthesize first-strand cDNA from all RNA. All cDNA was treated with uracil-DNA glycosylase and then went through a first 18-cycle PCR with the universal primers M1SS and BC2_uni_R. Under the source paper's analysis protocol: Normalization of each sample was performed by random selection of 1 million high-quality reads, each carrying a distinct molecular identifier. Instead of being binned into consensus sequences, reads that shared molecular identifiers were thrown out. MiTCR, with a Q25 quality threshold and the strictest error-elimination algorithm, was used for CDR3 identification, clonotype clustering and error correction. A nonparametric unseen species model with Euler transformation was used to estimate a lower bound on total TCR beta diversity. In-frame beta chains were kept once TCRdb had trimmed the public reads at Q25 with fastp and called clones with MiXCR. Each record represents a unique CDR3 protein, reported with the most common genes and DNA among its rows. The V and J calls, along with clone size, are taken from TCRdb and not from the paper's own processing. For this sample there are over 700,000 distinct CDR3 sequences; 25% appear just once. 9.4% of the sample belongs to the ten largest clones.

The full study reports these points: The long-lived group showed more naive CD4+ T cells, fewer expanded clones and increased TCR diversity than the aged group, suggesting age selection. Bulk unsorted PBMC profiling prevented conclusive comparison of naive and antigen-experienced compartments. The CMV infection status of donors was not known, potentially confounding age-related changes in expanded clonotypes. A strong correlation was found between observed TCR beta diversity and the percentage of naive T cells measured by flow cytometry. As age increased, observed TCR beta diversity per million T cells dropped in a roughly linear way, and a significant reduction was already evident by age roughly 40. Total diversity estimates from one million sequenced T cells were considered lower bounds and underestimates.

CDR1 and CDR2 (SGHTA, FQGTGA) derive from the germline V gene. V is reduced by 5 bases and J by 5 bases, leaving a spacing of 19 bases between them. Counted from cysteine to phenylalanine, this CDR3 has 16 amino acids. The read is trimmed to its CDR3 DNA, 48 bases read in frame from base 1. This sample was shared with a second study, whose subject was T cells of mothers and their children. As described in the second report: Nine systemically healthy Caucasian individuals, comprising three mothers and their six children, were included as donors. cDNA synthesis used all of the extracted RNA, with roughly 1.5 ug of RNA in each 15 ul reaction. In the second PCR, the M1S primer introduced both the sample barcodes and 2-4 random nucleotides. Over 8.5 million TCR beta CDR3 reads were obtained for each mother, and about 3 million reads were obtained for each child. Thymic selection shapes the output of TCR recombination in a similar way in related and unrelated pairs, and inherited differences have a minor effect. Normalized repertoire overlap was always found to be slightly, but never significantly, higher in related mother-child pairs than in unrelated mother-child pairs. Persistent microchimeric T cell clones were not detected, at a sensitivity of around 99 clones per million clonotypes. Deep NGS was used in the study to compare the TCR beta repertoires of mothers and children and to look for features that separate related mother-child pairs from unrelated individuals. The mean age was roughly 40 +/- 4 years for the mothers and approximately 11 +/- 4 years for the children. After adapter ligation was performed with NEBNext reagents, the libraries were sequenced on an Illumina HiSeq 2000 with 100+100 nt paired-end reads. Mother and child libraries were prepared a month apart and sequenced in separate runs to prevent cross-contamination. Between roughly 500,000 and 2,300,000 distinct TCR beta clonotypes were identified per donor. Naive TCR beta clonotypes were estimated from low-frequency clonotypes matched to each donor's FACS-determined naive share, without sorting.

Sequences were obtained from blood. This TCR came from a boy younger than 18 in good health. The chain was built from TRBV7-3 and TRBJ2-1; the D element might be TRBD1 or TRBD2, as each aligns at 5 bases. The DNA sequence is TGTGCCAGCAGCCTGGTGAGAGGGGAGTTCGACAATGAGCAGTTCTTC. This yields the protein CASSLVRGEFDNEQFF.